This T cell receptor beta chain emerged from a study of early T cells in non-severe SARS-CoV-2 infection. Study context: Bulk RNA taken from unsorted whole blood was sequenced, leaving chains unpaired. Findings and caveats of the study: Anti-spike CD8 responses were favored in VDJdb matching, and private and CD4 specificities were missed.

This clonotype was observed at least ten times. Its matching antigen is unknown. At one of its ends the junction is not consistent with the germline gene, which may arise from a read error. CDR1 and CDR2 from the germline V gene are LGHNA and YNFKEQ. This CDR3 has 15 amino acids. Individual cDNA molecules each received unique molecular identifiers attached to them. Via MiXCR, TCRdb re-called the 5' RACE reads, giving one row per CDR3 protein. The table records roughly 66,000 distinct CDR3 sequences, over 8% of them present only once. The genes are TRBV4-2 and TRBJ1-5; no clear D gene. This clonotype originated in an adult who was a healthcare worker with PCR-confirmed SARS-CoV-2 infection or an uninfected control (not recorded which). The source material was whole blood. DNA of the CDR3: TGTGCCAGCAGCCAAGACCGCAATAGCAATCAGCCACAGCATTTT. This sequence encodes CASSQDRNSNQPQHF.